This is a list of T cell receptor beta chains from one sample in a study of T cell responses to AZD1222 COVID-19 vaccine. Assay used: immunoSEQ multiplex PCR; TCRdb lists only in-frame clones, some missing. The data hold nearly 80,000 clones, with around 82% observed a single time. Material: peripheral blood, obtained on day 0 of AZD1222 vaccination. These receptors were collected from an adult in good health. Each CDR3 is given with its conserved first and last residue. Each record gives: CDR3 protein, CDR3 DNA, J gene, D gene, V gene, clone size. A D gene is named only where the DNA matches it firmly. Clone size appears in some rows only: once, few, many, or a class for an expanded clone.

CASSVSGAGSNQPQHF | TGTGCCAGCAGTGTATCGGGGGCAGGAAGCAATCAGCCCCAGCATTTT | TRBJ1-5 | NA | TRBV6-1 | NA
CASSLDMDTQYF | TGCGCCAGCAGCTTGGATATGGATACGCAGTATTTT | TRBJ2-3 | NA | TRBV5-1 | NA
CASSYEGVGEKLFF | TGTGCCAGCAGTTACGAAGGGGTTGGAGAAAAACTGTTTTTT | TRBJ1-4 | NA | TRBV6-5 | few
CASSPHPPGLAWETQYF | TGTGCCAGCAGCCCTCACCCGCCGGGACTAGCGTGGGAGACCCAGTACTTC | TRBJ2-5 | TRBD2 | TRBV9 | once
CASSPRDRGTGELFF | TGTGCCAGCAGCCCCCGGGACAGGGGAACCGGGGAGCTGTTTTTT | TRBJ2-2 | TRBD1 | TRBV3-1/TRBV3-2 | NA
CASSLDTYNAGNTIYF | TGTGCCAGCAGCCTTGACACCTATAATGCTGGAAACACCATATATTTT | TRBJ1-3 | NA | TRBV3-1/TRBV3-2 | NA
CATSREPGSYNSPLHF | TGTGCCACCAGCAGAGAACCGGGCTCCTATAATTCACCCCTCCACTTT | TRBJ1-6 | NA | TRBV15 | NA
CASSCGQATDTQYF | TGCGCCAGCAGTTGTGGACAGGCCACAGATACGCAGTATTTT | TRBJ2-3 | TRBD1 | TRBV5-1 | few
CASSVAGDYSPLHF | TGTGCCAGTTCGGTGGCAGGGGACTATTCACCCCTCCACTTT | TRBJ1-6 | NA | TRBV28 | NA
CSANPRREAFF | TGCAGTGCCAACCCCCGCAGGGAAGCTTTCTTT | TRBJ1-1 | NA | TRBV20-1 | NA
CATSEGGSEKLFF | TGTGCCACCAGTGAGGGGGGCTCTGAAAAACTGTTTTTT | TRBJ1-4 | NA | TRBV24-1 | NA
CASSLIGRRDTGELFF | TGTGCCAGCAGCCTGATTGGCAGGAGAGATACCGGGGAGCTGTTTTTT | TRBJ2-2 | NA | TRBV16 | NA
CASSQDRGSRTEAFF | TGTGCCAGCAGCCAAGATAGGGGGTCTCGAACTGAAGCTTTCTTT | TRBJ1-1 | NA | TRBV3-1/TRBV3-2 | once
CASSSPRGRNTEAFF | TGTGCCAGCAGCTCCCCCCGGGGACGGAACACTGAAGCTTTCTTT | TRBJ1-1 | NA | TRBV5-5 | NA
CATSGGLTDTQYF | TGTGCCACCTCGGGGGGGCTGACAGATACGCAGTATTTT | TRBJ2-3 | TRBD2 | TRBV28 | NA
CAWNLLPSASPSSTDTQYF | TGTGCCTGGAACCTTCTTCCTAGCGCCTCACCTTCATCCACAGATACGCAGTATTTT | TRBJ2-3 | NA | TRBV30 | NA
CASSWGRNTEAFF | TGTGCCAGCAGTTGGGGCCGGAACACTGAAGCTTTCTTT | TRBJ1-1 | NA | TRBV12-3/TRBV12-4 | NA
CASSQDQLTQYF | TGTGCCAGCAGCCAAGACCAATTGACCCAGTACTTC | TRBJ2-5 | NA | TRBV12-3/TRBV12-4 | NA
CASSLSGATNEKLFF | TGTGCCAGCAGCTTAAGCGGGGCAACTAATGAAAAACTGTTTTTT | TRBJ1-4 | NA | TRBV7-6 | NA
CASSSGTGVDHGYTF | TGTGCCAGCAGTAGCGGGACAGGGGTAGATCATGGCTACACCTTC | TRBJ1-2 | TRBD1 | TRBV28 | NA
CSVVGQGDTEAFF | TGCAGCGTTGTAGGGCAGGGCGACACTGAAGCTTTCTTT | TRBJ1-1 | NA | TRBV29-1 | NA
CASSTVAGGLGDTQYF | TGTGCCAGTAGTACCGTAGCGGGAGGGCTCGGGGATACGCAGTATTTT | TRBJ2-3 | TRBD2 | TRBV19 | NA
CASSMAGLYSNQPQHF | TGTGCCAGTAGTATGGCAGGGCTTTATAGCAATCAGCCCCAGCATTTT | TRBJ1-5 | NA | TRBV19 | few
CATSEQPGPDNEQFF | TGTGCCACCAGTGAACAACCGGGACCTGACAATGAGCAGTTCTTC | TRBJ2-1 | NA | TRBV24-1 | once
CASSPSSNQPQHF | TGTGCCAGCAGCCCTTCAAGCAATCAGCCCCAGCATTTT | TRBJ1-5 | NA | TRBV7-8 | NA
CASSLSVGDDEQFF | TGTGCCAGCAGTTTATCCGTGGGGGACGATGAGCAGTTCTTC | TRBJ2-1 | NA | TRBV28 | NA
CASRGTATSNQPQHF | TGTGCCAGTAGGGGGACGGCTACTAGCAATCAGCCCCAGCATTTT | TRBJ1-5 | NA | TRBV2 | NA
CASKGGLPDTQYF | TGTGCCAGCAAGGGGGGGCTCCCAGATACGCAGTATTTT | TRBJ2-3 | NA | TRBV2 | NA
CASSSRQGSTDTQYF | TGTGCCAGCAGTTCAAGACAGGGTAGCACAGATACGCAGTATTTT | TRBJ2-3 | TRBD1 | TRBV6-5 | few
CASRPTGIETQYF | TGTGCCAGCAGGCCCACAGGGATAGAGACCCAGTACTTC | TRBJ2-5 | NA | TRBV2 | NA
CATSRESSGGPKNEQFF | TGTGCCACCAGCAGAGAATCCAGCGGGGGACCCAAAAATGAGCAGTTCTTC | TRBJ2-1 | TRBD2 | TRBV15 | NA
CASSPPGTSGSSEQFF | TGTGCCAGCAGCCCACCCGGGACTAGCGGGAGCAGTGAGCAGTTCTTC | TRBJ2-1 | TRBD2 | TRBV3-1/TRBV3-2 | NA
CASSHDRQATNTEAFF | TGTGCCAGCAGCCACGATCGTCAGGCCACGAACACTGAAGCTTTCTTT | TRBJ1-1 | NA | TRBV5-4 | NA
CASSFRTGWNSPLHF | TGTGCCAGCAGTTTTAGGACAGGGTGGAATTCACCCCTCCACTTT | TRBJ1-6 | TRBD1 | TRBV5-8 | NA
CASSRGGNIQYF | TGTGCCAGCAGTCGAGGGGGGAACATTCAGTACTTC | TRBJ2-4 | NA | TRBV12-3/TRBV12-4 | NA
CASSLEGWGQNTEAFF | TGTGCCAGCAGCTTAGAGGGGTGGGGACAGAACACTGAAGCTTTCTTT | TRBJ1-1 | NA | TRBV11-3 | NA
CASSVEGGGWESPLHF | TGTGCCAGCAGTGTGGAAGGGGGAGGTTGGGAATCACCCCTCCACTTT | TRBJ1-6 | NA | TRBV2 | NA